This T cell receptor beta chain was found in a study of T cell repertoires in cytomegalovirus infection. Study-wide context: Both a matching HLA type and CMV infection were indicated by public TCR beta signatures.

Concerning this clonotype itself: Its antigen is not identified.

The CDR3 sequence is 13 residues long. V lost 5 bases and J lost 7, with 14 bases in between. TCRdb reprocessed the reads with MiXCR, giving one entry per CDR3 protein. The table includes approximately 990,000 distinct CDR3 sequences, 30% to 40% detected once. Sequenced material: cultured CD8+ T cells from PBMCs, taken from culture after CMV antigen stimulation. The chain carries TRBV12-3 or TRBV12-4 and TRBJ1-1; the D gene is possibly TRBD1 (5 bases). This TCR was sampled from a human donor in good health (CMV status not recorded). Some clones in this sample may be carry-over from other donors' samples. The CDR3 DNA sequence: TGTGCCAGCAGTCCGGCGAGGACAAGTGAAGCTTTCTTT. It is translated as CASSPARTSEAFF.